This TCR beta chain came from a study of beta chain features in type 1 diabetes. What was sequenced were expressed TCRB transcripts, since all of the isolated RNA had been reverse transcribed. Clones were read by immunoSEQ multiplex PCR, and TCRdb kept only the in-frame ones, dropping some. The repertoire has hundreds of thousands of clones, 15% to 19% of them found once; the top ten carry 0.093%. Sorted cells reached over 95% purity in every population. CDR3 length: 15 amino acids. V was clipped by 5 bases and J by 5 bases; unmatched bases: 9. Germline V gives CDR1 SGHTA, CDR2 FQGNSA. Sequencing was carried out using naive CD4+ T cells from blood. The source is a man aged 18 to 35 in good health. The rearrangement links TRBV7-2 to TRBJ2-5, with TRBD1 identical over 9 bases. CDR3 in amino acids: CASSQQRDRAETQYF. CDR3 DNA: TGTGCCAGCAGCCAACAGCGGGACAGGGCGGAGACCCAGTACTTC.